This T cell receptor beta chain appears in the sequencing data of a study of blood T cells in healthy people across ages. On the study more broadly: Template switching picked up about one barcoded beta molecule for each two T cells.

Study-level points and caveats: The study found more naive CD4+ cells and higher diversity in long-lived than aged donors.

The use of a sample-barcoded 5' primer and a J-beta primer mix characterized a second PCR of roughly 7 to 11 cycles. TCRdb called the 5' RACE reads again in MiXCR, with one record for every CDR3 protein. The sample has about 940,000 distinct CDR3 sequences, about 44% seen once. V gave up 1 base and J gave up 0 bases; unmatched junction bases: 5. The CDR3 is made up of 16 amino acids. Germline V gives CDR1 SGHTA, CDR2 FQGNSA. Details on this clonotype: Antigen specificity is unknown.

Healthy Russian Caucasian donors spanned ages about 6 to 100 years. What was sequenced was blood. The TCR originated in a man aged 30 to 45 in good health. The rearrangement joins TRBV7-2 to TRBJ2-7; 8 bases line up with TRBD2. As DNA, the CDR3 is TGTGCCAGCAGCTTAGATTCCGGGGGGGCCTCCTACGAGCAGTACTTC. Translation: CASSLDSGGASYEQYF.